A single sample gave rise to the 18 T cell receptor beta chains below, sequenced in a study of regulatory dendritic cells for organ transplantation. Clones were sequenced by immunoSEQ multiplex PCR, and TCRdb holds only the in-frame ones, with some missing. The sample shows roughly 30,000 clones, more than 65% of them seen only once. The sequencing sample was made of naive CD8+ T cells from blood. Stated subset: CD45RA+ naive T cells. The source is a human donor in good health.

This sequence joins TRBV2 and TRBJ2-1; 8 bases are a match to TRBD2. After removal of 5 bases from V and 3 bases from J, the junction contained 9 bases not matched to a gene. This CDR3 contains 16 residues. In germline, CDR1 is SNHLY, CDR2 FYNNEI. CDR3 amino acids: CASSLTSGLNYNEQFF. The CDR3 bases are TGTGCCAGCAGTCTTACTAGCGGACTAAACTACAATGAGCAGTTCTTC.

This chain's CDR3 is CASSSYGTQEKLFF. CDR3 sequence (DNA): TGTGCCAGCAGCTCCTACGGGACTCAAGAAAAACTGTTTTTT. The rearrangement joins TRBV7-8 to TRBJ1-4; tentatively, D is TRBD1 (5 bases). In germline, CDR1 is SGHVS, CDR2 FQNEAQ. The CDR3 sequence is 14 residues long. V was trimmed by 4 bases and J by 8 bases, leaving 14 bases between them.

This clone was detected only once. For the CDR3, the DNA is TGTGCCAGCACCCCAGGAGGGACCGGGGAGCTGTTTTTT. Translation: CASTPGGTGELFF. The chain links TRBV7-9 to TRBJ2-2; possible D gene TRBD2, 6 bases. Germline CDR1 is SEHNR and CDR2 is FQNEAQ (reference sequence). The CDR3 is made up of 13 amino acids. The germline V and J ends were trimmed by 7 bases and 5 bases, with 11 bases remaining between them.

This chain's CDR3 is CAPWDYGNEQYF. The CDR3 region has the DNA TGTGCCCCCTGGGACTACGGCAACGAGCAGTACTTC. The chain is built from TRBV10-3 and TRBJ2-7; 7 bases fit TRBD2. CDR1 ENHRY and CDR2 SYGVKD come from the germline V gene. CDR3 size: 12 residues. Germline trimming cut 11 bases from V and 5 bases from J; bases unmatched to any gene: 9.

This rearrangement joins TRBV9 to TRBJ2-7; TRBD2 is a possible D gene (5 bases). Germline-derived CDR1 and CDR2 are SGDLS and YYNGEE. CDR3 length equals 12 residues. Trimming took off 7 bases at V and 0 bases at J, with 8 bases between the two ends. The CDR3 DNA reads TGTGCCAGCTCCGGGAACTCCTACGAGCAGTACTTC. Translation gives CASSGNSYEQYF.

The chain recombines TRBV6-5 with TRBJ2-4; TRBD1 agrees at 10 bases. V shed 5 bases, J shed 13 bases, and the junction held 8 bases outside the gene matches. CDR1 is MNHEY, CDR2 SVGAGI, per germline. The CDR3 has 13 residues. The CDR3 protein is CASSRGQGRGQYF. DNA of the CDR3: TGTGCCAGCAGTCGGGGACAGGGGAGAGGCCAGTACTTC.

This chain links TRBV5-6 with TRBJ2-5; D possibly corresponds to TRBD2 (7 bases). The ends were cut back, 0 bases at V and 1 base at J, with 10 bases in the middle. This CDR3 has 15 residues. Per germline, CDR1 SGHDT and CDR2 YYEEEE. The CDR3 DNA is TGTGCCAGCAGCTTGGTGGGGGGGCCCCAAGAGACCCAGTACTTC. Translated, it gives CASSLVGGPQETQYF.

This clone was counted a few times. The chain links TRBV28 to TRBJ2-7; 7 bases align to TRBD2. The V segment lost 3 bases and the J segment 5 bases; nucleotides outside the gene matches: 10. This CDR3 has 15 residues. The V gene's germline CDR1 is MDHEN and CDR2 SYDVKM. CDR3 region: CASSFLPTSDDEQYF. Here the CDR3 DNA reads TGTGCCAGCAGTTTTCTTCCTACTAGCGATGACGAGCAGTACTTC. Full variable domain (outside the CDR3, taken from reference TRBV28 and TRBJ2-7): DVKVTQSSRYLVKRTGEKVFLECVQDMDHENMFWYRQDPGLGLRLIYFSYDVKMKEKGDIPEGYSVSREKKERFSLILESASTNQTSMYLCASSFLPTSDDEQYFGPGTRLTVT.

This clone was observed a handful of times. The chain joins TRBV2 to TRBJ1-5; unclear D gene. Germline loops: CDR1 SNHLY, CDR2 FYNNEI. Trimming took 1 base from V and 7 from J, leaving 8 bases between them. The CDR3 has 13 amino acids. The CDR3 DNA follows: TGTGCCAGCAGTGAAGAAGGGAGCCAGCCCCAGCATTTT. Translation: CASSEEGSQPQHF.

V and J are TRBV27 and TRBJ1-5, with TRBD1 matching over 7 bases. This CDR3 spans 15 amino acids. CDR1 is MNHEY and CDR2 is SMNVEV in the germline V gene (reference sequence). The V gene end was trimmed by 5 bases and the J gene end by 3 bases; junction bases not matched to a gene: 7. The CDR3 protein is CASSLYRGDNQPQHF. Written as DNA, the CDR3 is TGTGCCAGCAGTCTCTACAGGGGTGACAATCAGCCCCAGCATTTT.

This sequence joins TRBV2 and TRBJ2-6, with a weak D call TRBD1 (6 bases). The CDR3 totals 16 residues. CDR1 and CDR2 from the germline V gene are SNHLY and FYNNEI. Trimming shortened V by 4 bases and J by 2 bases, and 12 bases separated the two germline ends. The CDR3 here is CASSGTGFPGANVLTF. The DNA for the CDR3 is TGTGCCAGCAGTGGAACAGGGTTCCCTGGGGCCAACGTCCTGACTTTC.

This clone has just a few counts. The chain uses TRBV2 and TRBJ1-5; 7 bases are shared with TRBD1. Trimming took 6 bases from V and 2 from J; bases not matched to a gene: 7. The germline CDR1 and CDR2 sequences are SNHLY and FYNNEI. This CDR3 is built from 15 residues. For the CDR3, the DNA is TGTGCCAGCAGCGGGTTGGGGACAGGCAATCAGCCCCAGCATTTT. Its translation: CASSGLGTGNQPQHF.

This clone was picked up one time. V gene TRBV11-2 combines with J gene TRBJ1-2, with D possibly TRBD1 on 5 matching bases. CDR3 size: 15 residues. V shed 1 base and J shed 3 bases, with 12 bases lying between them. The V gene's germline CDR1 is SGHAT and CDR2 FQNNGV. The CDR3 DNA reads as TGTGCCAGCAGCTTAGCCATGGGGCCAGACTATGGCTACACCTTC. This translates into CASSLAMGPDYGYTF.

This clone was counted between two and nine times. Written as DNA, the CDR3 is TGTGCCAGCAGCCCTCGGACAGGGCCGGGCGAGCAGTACTTC. This codes for CASSPRTGPGEQYF. This chain connects TRBV14 to TRBJ2-7, with 8 bases that match TRBD1. The CDR3 loop spans 14 amino acids. The V gene end was trimmed by 4 bases and the J gene end by 6 bases; junction bases not matched to a gene: 8. Germline CDR1 and CDR2: SGHDN and FVKESK.

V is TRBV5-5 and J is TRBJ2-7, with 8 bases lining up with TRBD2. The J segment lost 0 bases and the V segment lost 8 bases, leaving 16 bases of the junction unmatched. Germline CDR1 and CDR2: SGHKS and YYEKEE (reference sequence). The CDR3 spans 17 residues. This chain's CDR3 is CASFSGASGGYSYEQYF. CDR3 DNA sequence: TGTGCCAGTTTTAGTGGGGCCAGCGGGGGCTACTCCTACGAGCAGTACTTC.

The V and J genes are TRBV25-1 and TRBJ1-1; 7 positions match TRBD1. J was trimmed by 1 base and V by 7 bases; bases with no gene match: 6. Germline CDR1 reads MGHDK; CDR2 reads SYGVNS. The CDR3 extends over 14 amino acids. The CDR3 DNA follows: TGTGCCAGCAACCTACAGGGGTCGAACACTGAAGCTTTCTTT. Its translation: CASNLQGSNTEAFF.

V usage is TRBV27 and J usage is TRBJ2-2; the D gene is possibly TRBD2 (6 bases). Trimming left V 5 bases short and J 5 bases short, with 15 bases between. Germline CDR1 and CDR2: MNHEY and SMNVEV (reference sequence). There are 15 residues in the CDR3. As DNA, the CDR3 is TGTGCCAGCAGTGATTGGGGAGGTTTGACCGGGGAGCTGTTTTTT. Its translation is CASSDWGGLTGELFF.

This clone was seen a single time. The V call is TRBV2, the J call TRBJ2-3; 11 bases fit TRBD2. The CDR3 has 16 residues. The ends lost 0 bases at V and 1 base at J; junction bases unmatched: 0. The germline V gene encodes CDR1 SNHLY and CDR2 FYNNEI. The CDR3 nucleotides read TGTGCCAGCAGTGAAGCACTAGCGGGGGGCACAGATACGCAGTATTTT. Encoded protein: CASSEALAGGTDTQYF. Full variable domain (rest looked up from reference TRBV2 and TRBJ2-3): EPEVTQTPSHQVTQMGQEVILRCVPISNHLYFYWYRQILGQKVEFLVSFYNNEISEKSEIFDDQFSVERPDGSNFTLKIRSTKLEDSAMYFCASSEALAGGTDTQYFGPGTRLTVL.